This T cell receptor (beta chain) was identified during a study of CXCR3-negative and CXCR3-positive naive CD8 T cells. CDR1 and CDR2 (germline): LGHNA, YSLEER. The CDR3 runs 15 residues. 5' RACE that incorporated UMI labels was used to prepare the TRB cDNA libraries. Each CDR3 protein gets one entry in TCRdb, which reprocessed the 5' RACE reads and gives no DNA. Recorded for this sample: over 100,000 distinct CDR3 sequences. V gene TRBV4-3 combines with J gene TRBJ2-1; TCRdb picks TRBD2, but there is no DNA to check that call. The TCR comes from a human donor in good health. Some clones in this sample may be carry-over from other donors' samples. Specimen: naive CXCR3- CD8+ T cells from blood. Subset indicated: CD45RO-CCR7+CD27+CD95- naive CD8+ T cells lacking CXCR3 (TNR3-). The CDR3 protein is CASSQATGGVFEQFF.